The sequence of this T cell receptor beta chain was determined in a study of cytomegalovirus exposure and HLA in healthy donors. Researchers ran the PCR with 60 Vbeta and 13 Jbeta primers. Clones were read by immunoSEQ multiplex PCR, and TCRdb kept only the in-frame ones, dropping some. The sample lists 60,000 to 70,000 clones, more than 70% occurring once. The CDR3 covers 17 residues. Germline V gives CDR1 KGHSH, CDR2 LQKENI. After removal of 3 bases from V and 0 bases from J, the junction contained 7 bases not matched to a gene. The clonotype originates from a woman in her forties in good health and CMV-seropositive. Sample: PBMCs. The V and J genes are TRBV18 and TRBJ2-1; TRBD2 matches 8 bases. CDR3: CASSPPGGFSSYNEQFF. The CDR3 region has the DNA TGTGCCAGCTCACCCCCGGGGGGGTTTAGCTCCTACAATGAGCAGTTCTTC.